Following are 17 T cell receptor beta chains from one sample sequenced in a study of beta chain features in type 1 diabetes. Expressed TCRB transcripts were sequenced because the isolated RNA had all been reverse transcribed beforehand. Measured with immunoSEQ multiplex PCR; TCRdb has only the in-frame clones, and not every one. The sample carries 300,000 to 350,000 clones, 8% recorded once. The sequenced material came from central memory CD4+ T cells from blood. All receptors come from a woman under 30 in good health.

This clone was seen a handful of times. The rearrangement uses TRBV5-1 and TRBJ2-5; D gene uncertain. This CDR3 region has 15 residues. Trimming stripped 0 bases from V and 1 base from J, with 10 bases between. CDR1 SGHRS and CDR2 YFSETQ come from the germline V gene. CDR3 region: CASSLGVLPQETQYF. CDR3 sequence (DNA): TGCGCCAGCAGCTTGGGAGTACTTCCCCAAGAGACCCAGTACTTC. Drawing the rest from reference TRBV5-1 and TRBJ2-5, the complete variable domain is KAGVTQTPRYLIKTRGQQVTLSCSPISGHRSVSWYQQTPGQGLQFLFEYFSETQRNKGNFPGRFSGRQFSNSRSEMNVSTLELGDSALYLCASSLGVLPQETQYFGPGTRLLVL.

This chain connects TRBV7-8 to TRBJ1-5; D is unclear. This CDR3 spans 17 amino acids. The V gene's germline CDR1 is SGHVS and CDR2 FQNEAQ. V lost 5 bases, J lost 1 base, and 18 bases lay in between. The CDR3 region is CASSPTQTSASNQPQHF. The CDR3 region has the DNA TGTGCCAGCAGCCCCACCCAAACCAGTGCGAGCAATCAGCCCCAGCATTTT.

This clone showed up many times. CDR3 DNA sequence: TGTGCCAGCAGCTTAAGGGGGACAGAGAACACTGAAGCTTTCTTT. Translation: CASSLRGTENTEAFF. This chain joins TRBV7-9 and TRBJ1-1; 7 bases fit TRBD1. Germline V gene lookup returns CDR1 SEHNR and CDR2 FQNEAQ (reference sequence). V shed 2 bases, J shed 1 base, and the junction held 4 bases outside the gene matches. The CDR3 has 15 amino acids.

The CDR3 loop reads CASSVAGKDYGYTF. The CDR3 coding sequence is TGTGCCAGTAGTGTTGCAGGGAAAGACTATGGCTACACCTTC. The chain combines TRBV6-5 with TRBJ1-2; D is perhaps TRBD1 (5 bases). Trimming removed 9 bases from V and 3 bases from J, with 17 bases in between. This CDR3 has 14 residues. Germline-derived CDR1 and CDR2 are MNHEY and SVGAGI.

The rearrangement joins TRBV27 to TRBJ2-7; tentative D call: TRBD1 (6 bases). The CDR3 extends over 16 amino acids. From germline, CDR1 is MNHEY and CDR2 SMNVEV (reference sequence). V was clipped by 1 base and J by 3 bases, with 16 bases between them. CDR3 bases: TGTGCCAGCAGTTTATATGGACAGACCCAATTCTACGAGCAGTACTTC. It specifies CASSLYGQTQFYEQYF.

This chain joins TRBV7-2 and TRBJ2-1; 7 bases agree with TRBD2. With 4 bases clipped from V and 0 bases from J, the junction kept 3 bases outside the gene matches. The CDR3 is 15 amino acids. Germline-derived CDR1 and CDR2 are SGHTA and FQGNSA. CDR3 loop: CASSYSGYSYNEQFF. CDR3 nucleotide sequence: TGTGCCAGCAGCTATAGCGGGTACTCCTACAATGAGCAGTTCTTC.

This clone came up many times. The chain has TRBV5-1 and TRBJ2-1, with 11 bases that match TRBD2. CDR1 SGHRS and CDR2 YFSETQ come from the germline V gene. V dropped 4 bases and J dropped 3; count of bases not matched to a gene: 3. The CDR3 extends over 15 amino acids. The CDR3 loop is CASSQGTSGYNEQFF. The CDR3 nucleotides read TGCGCCAGCAGCCAAGGGACTAGCGGCTACAATGAGCAGTTCTTC.

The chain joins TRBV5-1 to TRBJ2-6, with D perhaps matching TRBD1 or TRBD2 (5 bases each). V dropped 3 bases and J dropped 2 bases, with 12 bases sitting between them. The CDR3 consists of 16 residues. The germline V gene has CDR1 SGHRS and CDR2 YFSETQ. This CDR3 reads CASSSGSFTGANVLTF. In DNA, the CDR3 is TGCGCCAGCAGCTCAGGGAGCTTTACTGGGGCCAACGTCCTGACTTTC. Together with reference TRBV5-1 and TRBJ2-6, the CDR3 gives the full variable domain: KAGVTQTPRYLIKTRGQQVTLSCSPISGHRSVSWYQQTPGQGLQFLFEYFSETQRNKGNFPGRFSGRQFSNSRSEMNVSTLELGDSALYLCASSSGSFTGANVLTFGAGSRLTVL.

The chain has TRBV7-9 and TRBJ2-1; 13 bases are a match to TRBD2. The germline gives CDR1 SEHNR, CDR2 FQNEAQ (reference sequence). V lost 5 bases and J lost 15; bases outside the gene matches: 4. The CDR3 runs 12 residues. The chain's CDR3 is CASSRTSGSPFF. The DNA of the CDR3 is TGTGCCAGCAGCCGGACTAGCGGGAGTCCGTTCTTC.

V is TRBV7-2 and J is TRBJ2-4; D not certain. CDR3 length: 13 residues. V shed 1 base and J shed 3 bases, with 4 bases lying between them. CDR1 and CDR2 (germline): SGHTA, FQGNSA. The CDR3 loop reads CASSLVGKNIQYF. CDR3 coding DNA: TGTGCCAGCAGCTTAGTGGGCAAAAACATTCAGTACTTC.

CDR3 region: CASSVGGAEIYEQYF. In DNA, the CDR3 is TGTGCCAGCAGCGTAGGGGGAGCGGAGATCTACGAGCAGTACTTC. This chain uses TRBV9 with TRBJ2-7, with a tentative D call TRBD2 (5 bases). From germline, CDR1 is SGDLS and CDR2 YYNGEE. The length of the CDR3 is 15 residues. V lost 0 bases and J lost 3, with 13 bases in between.

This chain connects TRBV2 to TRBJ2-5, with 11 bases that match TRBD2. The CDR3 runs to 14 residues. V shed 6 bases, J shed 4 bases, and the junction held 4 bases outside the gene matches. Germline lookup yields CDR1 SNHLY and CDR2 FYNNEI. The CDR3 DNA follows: TGTGCCAGCAGGCTAGCGGGAGGAAGAGAGACCCAGTACTTC. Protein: CASRLAGGRETQYF.

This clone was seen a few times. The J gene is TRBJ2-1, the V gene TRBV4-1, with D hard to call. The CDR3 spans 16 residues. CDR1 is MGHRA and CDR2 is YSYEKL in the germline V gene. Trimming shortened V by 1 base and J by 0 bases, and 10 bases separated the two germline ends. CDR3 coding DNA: TGCGCCAGCAGCCAAGGTACCCAGAGCTCCTACAATGAGCAGTTCTTC. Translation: CASSQGTQSSYNEQFF.

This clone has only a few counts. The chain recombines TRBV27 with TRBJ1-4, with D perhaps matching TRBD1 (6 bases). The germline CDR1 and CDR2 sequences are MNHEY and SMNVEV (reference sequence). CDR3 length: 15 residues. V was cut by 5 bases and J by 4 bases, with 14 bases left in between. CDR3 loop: CASSRDRFGNEKLFF. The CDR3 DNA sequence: TGTGCCAGCAGTCGCGACAGGTTTGGTAATGAAAAACTGTTTTTT. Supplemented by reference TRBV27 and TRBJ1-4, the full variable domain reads EAQVTQNPRYLITVTGKKLTVTCSQNMNHEYMSWYRQDPGLGLRQIYYSMNVEVTDKGDVPEGYKVSRKEKRNFPLILESPSPNQTSLYFCASSRDRFGNEKLFFGSGTQLSVL.

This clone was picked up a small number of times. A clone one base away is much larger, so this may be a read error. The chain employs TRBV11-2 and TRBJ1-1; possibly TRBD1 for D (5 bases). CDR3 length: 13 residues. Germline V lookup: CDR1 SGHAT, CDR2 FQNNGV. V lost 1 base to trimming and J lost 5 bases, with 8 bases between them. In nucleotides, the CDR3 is TGTGCCAGCAGCTTAGGACAGATTACTGAAGCTTTCTTT. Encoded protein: CASSLGQITEAFF.

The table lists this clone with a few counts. The CDR3 loop is CASNRESYNSPLHF. The DNA of the CDR3 is TGTGCCTCAAACCGGGAGTCCTATAATTCACCCCTCCACTTT. The J gene is TRBJ1-6, the V gene TRBV10-3; D gene uncertain. The CDR3 extends over 14 amino acids. V was cut by 11 bases and J by 1 base, with 12 bases left in between. Germline-derived CDR1 and CDR2 are ENHRY and SYGVKD.

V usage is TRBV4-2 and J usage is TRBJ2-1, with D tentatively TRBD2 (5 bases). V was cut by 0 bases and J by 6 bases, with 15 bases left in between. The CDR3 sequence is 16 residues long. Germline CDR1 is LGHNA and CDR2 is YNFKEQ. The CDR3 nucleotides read TGTGCCAGCAGCCAAGAGTTGAGCGGAGCGACCAATGAGCAGTTCTTC. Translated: CASSQELSGATNEQFF.